The present T cell receptor beta chain was sequenced within a study of CD8 T cells in Susac syndrome. The CDR3 has 17 residues. V lost 0 bases and J lost 5, with 20 bases in between. CDR1 is SGHRS, CDR2 YFSETQ, per germline. Findings and limits, study-wide: That the number of individuals in its TCR sequencing and HLA analysis was relatively small was acknowledged by the study.

This clonotype was detected only once. No antigen is known for it. CD8+ and CD4+ T cells circulating in blood were sequenced for TCR beta. Both CD4+ and CD8+ T cells were negatively isolated, and TEMRA cells underwent FACS enrichment. Reverse transcription used about 0.45 to 1 ug RNA and random hexamers. Amplification of TCR beta CDR3 was carried out by immunoSEQ multiplex PCR, which covered 54 Vbeta and 13 Jbeta segments. One entry per CDR3 protein results from TCRdb running MiXCR on the immunoSEQ multiplex PCR reads. The sample lists 200,000 to 250,000 distinct CDR3 sequences; 95% were seen once. This TCR came from a human donor with multiple sclerosis. This chain uses TRBV5-1 with TRBJ2-5, with D uncertain. Source material: CD4+ T cells from PBMCs. CDR3 nucleotide sequence: TGCGCCAGCAGCTTGGAGGGCCATTTCCCCCCTATGGAGACCCAGTACTTC. Encoded protein: CASSLEGHFPPMETQYF.